The 32 T cell receptor delta chains presented below share a single source sample, sequenced in a study of Vγ9Vδ2 T cells in congenital toxoplasmosis (dated by TCRdb to 2020 to 2022). The instrument was an Illumina MiSeq. cDNA was made by template-switch reverse transcription with TRGC- and TRDC-specific primers in one tube, using SuperScript II. The TRGC primer was designed so that it binds both the TRGC1 and the TRGC2 constant genes. Public reads were reanalyzed in TCRdb with CATT, and rows carrying the same DNA were merged afterwards. This sample is represented by 450 to 550 delta-chain clones; under 4% of them were singletons. The leading ten clones occupy 30% of the sample. Sequences were obtained from gamma-delta T cells from blood. These receptors were obtained from a child under 10 years old born to a mother with Toxoplasma gondii infection during pregnancy, either congenitally infected or uninfected (not recorded which).

Concerning this clone itself: The TCRdb protein, from a much larger clone, departs from this DNA's translation at residues 9 and 10, likely by read error; the protein shown derives from the DNA. The rearrangement uses TRDV1 and TRDJ1; no firm D call. This CDR3 comprises 20 residues. Germline CDR1 is TSWWSYY and CDR2 is QGS. Between the trimmed V and J ends, which lost 3 bases and 0 bases, there was a span of 26 bases. The CDR3: CALGDNSNQAGSRYTDKLIF. In nucleotides, the CDR3 is TGTGCTCTTGGGGACAACTCCAACCAGGCCGGGAGTAGGTACACCGATAAACTCATCTTT.

Judged by abundance, this clone is medium-sized. Given a much more abundant clone one base away, this may be a read error. J is TRDJ3 and V is TRDV2, with 11 bases fitting TRDD3. Germline V lookup: CDR1 GEAIGNYY, CDR2 EKD. This CDR3 is built from 19 residues. The CDR3 sequence: CACNTSGGYNTWDTRQMFF. CDR3 in DNA: TGTGCCTGTAACACTTCTGGGGGATACAACACCTGGGACACCCGACAGATGTTTTTC.

By sample share, this clone is large (0.1 to 1%). The chain is built from TRDV2 and TRDJ3; 11 bases map to TRDD3. The length of the CDR3 is 18 residues. Germline-derived CDR1 and CDR2 are GEAIGNYY and EKD. With 3 bases clipped from V and 0 bases from J, the junction kept 3 bases outside the gene matches. The CDR3 region has the DNA TGTGCCTGTGACTGGGGGATACGCGCCTCCTGGGACACCCGACAGATGTTTTTC. It specifies CACDWGIRASWDTRQMFF.

About this clone itself: For this DNA, TCRdb reports the protein of a much larger clone, which diverges at residue 15, most likely from a read error; the protein presented here is translated directly from the DNA. This sequence joins TRDV2 and TRDJ1, with TRDD3 matching over 13 bases. The CDR3 contains 17 residues. Germline loops: CDR1 GEAIGNYY, CDR2 EKD. V was pared by 3 bases and J by 14 bases, with 20 bases of the junction left unmatched. CDR3 in amino acids: CACDPVLGDTPTDKPIF. CDR3 DNA: TGTGCCTGTGACCCTGTACTGGGGGATACGCCCACCGATAAACCTATCTTT.

This clone counts as medium-sized. This could be a read error, since a much larger clone is one nucleotide away. The chain employs TRDV3 and TRDJ1; 9 bases are shared with TRDD3. The J gene comes from matching the DNA to germline here; TCRdb lacks it. The CDR3 totals 22 residues. Germline values: CDR1 TVYSNPD, CDR2 GDNSRS (reference sequence). Losses at the gene ends were 0 bases for V and 0 bases for J; bases not matched to a gene: 26. The CDR3 bases are TGTGCCTTTAGGGGTCTTATGTTTCCGTCGGGAATTCCTGGGGGATACACCGATAAACTCATCTTT. Amino acid sequence: CAFRGLMFPSGIPGGYTDKLIF.

This clone was counted only a few times. The TCRdb protein, from a much larger clone, departs from this DNA's translation at residue 4, likely by read error; the protein shown derives from the DNA. The rearrangement uses TRDV2 and TRDJ3; TRDD3 matches at 9 bases. Germline CDR1 GEAIGNYY, CDR2 EKD. The junction had 16 bases not matched to a gene; V was cut back by 6 bases and J by 5 bases. The CDR3 has 19 residues. DNA of the CDR3: TGTGCCTGTAACTCACATACTGGGGGACCCGACCGGGACACCCGACAGATGTTTTTC. Its protein product is CACNSHTGGPDRDTRQMFF.

This clone was picked up a small number of times. A far larger clone lies a single base away; this is likely a read error. The V and J genes are TRDV1 and TRDJ2, with TRDD3 identical over 9 bases. The J gene, left out of TCRdb, was set here by checking the DNA against germline. The trim removed 3 bases at V and 0 bases at J, leaving 14 bases unmatched. The germline V gene has CDR1 TSWWSYY and CDR2 QGS. The CDR3 is made up of 20 amino acids. CDR3 DNA sequence: TGTGCTCTTGGGGACCTCAGGAACTGGGGGACACCCTCTTTGACAGCACAACTCTTCTTT. It codes for CALGDLRNWGTPSLTAQLFF.

Sample share makes this clone large. Other nucleotide sequences from this sample produce the same CDR3. The chain joins TRDV2 to TRDJ1, with 13 positions matching TRDD3. The CDR3 runs to 18 residues. The V gene's germline CDR1 is GEAIGNYY and CDR2 EKD. The junction had 6 bases not matched to a gene; V was cut back by 0 bases and J by 0 bases. CDR3 DNA: TGTGCCTGTGACACCTTACTGGGGGATACGCGGTACACCGATAAACTCATCTTT. Its protein is CACDTLLGDTRYTDKLIF.

This clone was counted only a few times. The chain recombines TRDV1 with TRDJ1; 13 bases match TRDD3. CDR3 length: 24 residues. CDR1 is TSWWSYY, CDR2 QGS, per germline. The J segment lost 0 bases and the V segment lost 5 bases, leaving 27 bases of the junction unmatched. CDR3 nucleotides: TGTGCTCTTGGGACGATCACCTTCCTACGTGTCTACTGGGGGATACGCTCTTACACCGATAAACTCATCTTT. Its protein is CALGTITFLRVYWGIRSYTDKLIF.

This clone is labeled hyperexpanded. The same CDR3 also results from other DNA sequences found in this sample. The chain carries TRDV1 and TRDJ2; 9 nucleotides align to TRDD3. Germline lookup yields CDR1 TSWWSYY and CDR2 QGS. CDR3 length: 20 amino acids. The V and J ends lost 3 bases and 0 bases, in that order; junction bases with no gene match: 14. CDR3: CALGDLRNWGTPSLTAQLFF. CDR3 DNA sequence: TGTGCTCTTGGGGACCTCAGGAACTGGGGGACCCCCTCTTTGACAGCACAACTCTTCTTT.

Only a few counts were recorded for this clone. A read error likely explains why the TCRdb protein, taken from a much larger clone, differs from this DNA's translation at residue 13; the protein shown is translated from the DNA. The chain joins TRDV2 to TRDJ1; tentatively, D is TRDD3 (6 bases). V was trimmed by 2 bases and J by 2 bases, leaving 23 bases between them. CDR1 GEAIGNYY and CDR2 EKD come from the germline V gene. This CDR3 has 18 amino acids. Here the CDR3 DNA reads TGTGCCTGTGACAAATGTGGATACCCAGGGGGTACGACCGATAAACTCATCTTT. This sequence encodes CACDKCGYPGGTTDKLIF.

This clone was seen more than once but under ten times. A far larger clone is one nucleotide away, so this likely arose from a read error. Other DNA sequences in this specimen translate into the identical CDR3. The genes are TRDV1 and TRDJ3, with TRDD3 matching 12 bases. Germline V gene lookup returns CDR1 TSWWSYY and CDR2 QGS. V lost 5 bases, J lost 4 bases, and 36 bases stayed unmatched. There are 28 residues in the CDR3. The CDR3 nucleotides read TGTGCTCTTGGGACGATCACCTTCTTACGTGTCTACTGGGGGATACAGGGGGCTAAAGGTTGGGACACCCGACAGATGTTTTTC. Translating gives CALGTITFLRVYWGIQGAKGWDTRQMFF.

Regarding this clone: TCRdb attributes to this sequence the protein of a much larger clone, which differs from the DNA translation at residue 3; a read error is likely, and the protein displayed is translated from the DNA. The chain joins TRDV2 to TRDJ3; TRDD3 agrees at 7 bases. This CDR3 contains 18 residues. Germline CDR1 GEAIGNYY, CDR2 EKD. The CDR3 sequence is CAFDVLGTSSWDTRQMFF. CDR3 sequence (DNA): TGTGCCTTTGACGTACTGGGGACTAGCTCCTGGGACACCCGACAGATGTTTTTC.

As for this clone: TCRdb's entry gives the protein of a much larger clone, which mismatches this DNA's translation at residue 13, likely from a read error; the protein reported here is translated from the DNA. This rearrangement joins TRAV38-2/DV8 to TRDJ1; 13 bases match TRDD3. Germline CDR1 and CDR2: TSESDYY and QEAYKQQN. Trimming removed 5 bases from V and 4 bases from J; junction bases left unmatched: 14. The CDR3 length is 18 residues. The CDR3 region has the DNA TGTGCTTATAGTAATTCTTACACTGGGGGATACGGTGACGATAAACTCATCTTT. This encodes CAYSNSYTGGYGDDKLIF.

A note on this clone: TCRdb's protein, taken from a much larger clone, differs from this DNA's translation at residue 7, likely owing to a read error; the protein displayed comes from the DNA. This sequence joins TRDV1 and TRDJ1, with 10 bases lining up with TRDD3. Germline lookup yields CDR1 TSWWSYY and CDR2 QGS. V trimming: 2 bases; J trimming: 1 base; junction bases outside the gene matches: 7. This CDR3 region has 17 residues. Here the CDR3 reads CALGEIWYWGITDKLIF. The CDR3 DNA follows: TGTGCTCTTGGGGAAATATGGTACTGGGGGATCACCGATAAACTCATCTTT.

As regards this clone: This likely traces to a read error, being one base from a far larger clone. Additional DNA sequences in this sample encode the identical CDR3. The genes are TRDV2 and TRDJ1; D remains unclear. The CDR3 sequence is 14 residues long. The V and J ends lost 0 bases and 6 bases respectively, with 13 bases between them. Looked up from germline, CDR1 is GEAIGNYY and CDR2 is EKD. The CDR3 nucleotides read TGTGCCTGTGACACCGTCGGACGGCACAATAAACTCATCTTT. This encodes CACDTVGRHNKLIF.

This clone is judged hyperexpanded. Other DNA sequences within the sample encode an identical CDR3. The V gene is TRDV1, the J gene TRDJ1; D is undetermined. Deletions cut 2 bases from V and 0 bases from J, with 22 bases between. The CDR3 has 19 residues. CDR1 TSWWSYY and CDR2 QGS come from the germline V gene. DNA for the CDR3: TGTGCTCTTGGGGAAACCTCCGACCGAACGAACCCTGACACCGATAAACTCATCTTT. It encodes CALGETSDRTNPDTDKLIF.

This clone was seen a few times. The mismatch at residue 5 between this DNA's translation and the TCRdb protein of a much larger clone likely reflects a read error; the protein shown is translated from the DNA. This rearrangement joins TRDV2 to TRDJ3, with 12 positions matching TRDD3. The CDR3 length is 18 residues. The V gene's germline CDR1 is GEAIGNYY and CDR2 EKD. J gave up 0 bases and V 3 bases, and 2 bases lay outside the gene matches. CDR3 bases: TGTGCCTGTGACGCCTGGGGGATACGCTCCTGGGACACCCGACAGATGTTTTTC. This codes for CACDAWGIRSWDTRQMFF.

Only a few counts were recorded for this clone. The protein that TCRdb holds for this DNA derives from a much larger clone and differs from the translated DNA at residue 3, which likely indicates a read error; the protein shown here is translated from the DNA. The V and J genes are TRDV2 and TRDJ1; D is unresolved. The germline CDR1 and CDR2 sequences are GEAIGNYY and EKD. CDR3 length: 14 amino acids. CDR3 coding DNA: TGTGCCCGTGACACCGTCGGACGACACAATAAACTCATCTTT. Its translation: CARDTVGRHNKLIF.

This clone was observed a handful of times. The translation of this DNA and the TCRdb protein of a much larger clone differ at residue 10, probably owing to a read error; the protein shown here is translated from the DNA. V usage is TRAV29/DV5 and J usage is TRDJ2; 8 nucleotides agree with TRDD3. The junction had 10 bases not matched to a gene; V was cut back by 3 bases and J by 6 bases. CDR3 length: 15 residues. CDR1 NSMFDY and CDR2 ISSIKDK come from the germline V gene. The CDR3 loop is CAAKGLGGNAAQLFF. The CDR3 DNA follows: TGTGCAGCAAAAGGACTGGGGGGAAACGCAGCACAACTCTTCTTT.

As concerns this clone: TCRdb records a much larger clone's protein for this DNA, with a difference at residue 11 that likely arises from a read error; the protein given is the translation of the DNA. V is TRDV1 and J is TRDJ1, with unresolved D. Germline CDR1 is TSWWSYY and CDR2 is QGS. The CDR3 sequence is 19 residues long. Trimming left V 2 bases short and J 0 bases short, with 22 bases between. The DNA for the CDR3 is TGTGCTCTTGGGGAAACCTCCGACCGAACGATCCCTGACACCGATAAACTCATCTTT. It encodes CALGETSDRTIPDTDKLIF.

This clone was picked up a small number of times. TCRdb pairs this DNA with a much larger clone's protein that differs at residue 15, likely a read error; the protein shown was translated from the DNA. V gene TRDV1 combines with J gene TRDJ1; no clear D gene. Germline lookup yields CDR1 TSWWSYY and CDR2 QGS. The CDR3 runs 19 residues. The DNA for the CDR3 is TGTGCTCTTGGGGAAACCTCCGACCGAACGAACCCTGACACCAATAAACTCATCTTT. Amino acid sequence: CALGETSDRTNPDTNKLIF.

On this clone: TCRdb lists the protein of a much larger clone for this DNA, which differs at residue 6, so this is likely a read error; the protein given here is translated from the DNA itself. This chain connects TRDV3 to TRDJ1; D might be TRDD3 (5 bases). This CDR3 has 16 residues. Germline lookup yields CDR1 TVYSNPD and CDR2 GDNSRS (reference sequence). V gave up 2 bases and J gave up 0 bases, with 19 bases separating them. The CDR3 DNA sequence: TGTGCCTTTTCGACCACCGGGGACTCTTACACCGATAAACTCATCTTT. Its translation: CAFSTTGDSYTDKLIF.

This clone is deemed large. This specimen includes other DNA sequences encoding the same CDR3. The rearrangement joins TRDV2 to TRDJ3; 8 bases map to TRDD3. The CDR3 totals 18 residues. V was pared by 0 bases and J by 0 bases, with 3 bases of the junction left unmatched. Germline CDR1 and CDR2: GEAIGNYY and EKD. CDR3 sequence reads: CACDTAWGSSWDTRQMFF. The CDR3 coding sequence is TGTGCCTGTGACACCGCCTGGGGGAGCTCCTGGGACACCCGACAGATGTTTTTC.

Details on this clone: The protein given by TCRdb reflects a much larger clone and differs at residue 15 from this DNA's translation, likely from a read error; the protein shown is the DNA's translation. The chain joins TRDV2 to TRDJ3; 11 nucleotides agree with TRDD3. From germline, CDR1 is GEAIGNYY and CDR2 EKD. The CDR3 is 19 amino acids. CDR3 sequence: CACDTSGGYNTWDTPQMFF. The DNA for the CDR3 is TGTGCCTGTGACACTTCTGGGGGATACAACACCTGGGACACCCCACAGATGTTTTTC.

About this clone: This likely traces to a read error, being one base from a far larger clone. Other DNA sequences in this specimen translate into the identical CDR3. This sequence joins TRDV2 and TRDJ1; 13 bases fit TRDD3. This CDR3 has 18 residues. The V gene's germline CDR1 is GEAIGNYY and CDR2 EKD. Trimming cost V 0 bases and J 0 bases; bases outside gene matches: 6. CDR3 residues: CACDTLLGDTRYTDKLIF. In nucleotides, the CDR3 is TGTGCCTGTGACACCTTACTGGGGGATACGAGGTACACCGATAAACTCATCTTT.

The chain employs TRDV1 and TRDJ1; 10 positions match TRDD3. The J gene, left out of TCRdb, was set here by checking the DNA against germline. The CDR3 spans 20 residues. V lost 1 base to trimming and J lost 7 bases; unmatched junction nucleotides: 21. Per germline, CDR1 TSWWSYY and CDR2 QGS. In DNA form, the CDR3 reads TGTGCTCTTGGGGAACCGGAACTTCCTACGAGGGCTGGGGGATATCCTAAACTCATCTTT. Translation: CALGEPELPTRAGGYPKLIF.

This clone is hyperexpanded within its sample. This chain uses TRDV3 with TRDJ1; D may be TRDD3 (5 bases). This CDR3 is built from 15 residues. Trimming pared 3 bases from V and 7 bases from J, leaving 24 bases between. Germline lookup yields CDR1 TVYSNPD and CDR2 GDNSRS (reference sequence). The CDR3 loop is CAFSSLLGTVTKLIF. CDR3 DNA sequence: TGTGCCTTCTCATCCTTGTTGGGGACCGTTACTAAACTCATCTTT.

This clone ranks as medium-sized. The protein recorded in TCRdb matches a much larger clone and deviates from this DNA's translation at residue 3, suggesting a read error; the protein here is obtained by translating the DNA. The chain is built from TRDV3 and TRDJ1; D may be TRDD2 (6 bases). No J segment appears in TCRdb, so it was assigned here by matching the sequence to germline. The CDR3 length is 18 residues. CDR1 is TVYSNPD, CDR2 GDNSRS, per germline (reference sequence). The ends were cut back, 5 bases at V and 0 bases at J, with 28 bases in the middle. DNA for the CDR3: TGTGCCATGAGACCTTCCAAACCCACTGGACCCTACACCGATAAACTCATCTTT. Translation gives CAMRPSKPTGPYTDKLIF. The full variable domain, with the rest looked up from reference TRDV3 and TRDJ1, is CDKVTQSSPDQTVASGSEVVLLCTYDTVYSNPDLFWYRIRPDYSFQFVFYGDNSRSEGADFTQGRFSVKHILTQKAFHLVISPVRTEDSATYYCAMRPSKPTGPYTDKLIFGKGTRVTVEP.

In its sample, this clone is hyperexpanded. The sample holds other DNA sequences that translate to the same CDR3. This rearrangement joins TRDV2 to TRDJ1, with 12 bases fitting TRDD3. Trimming at V came to 0 bases and at J to 0 bases, leaving 7 bases not matched to a gene. The CDR3 length is 18 residues. CDR1 is GEAIGNYY, CDR2 EKD, per germline. The CDR3 is CACDTAAGGYANTDKLIF. The DNA of the CDR3 is TGTGCCTGTGACACCGCTGCTGGGGGATACGCTAACACCGATAAACTCATCTTT.

As to this clone: TCRdb attributes to this sequence the protein of a much larger clone, which differs from the DNA translation at residue 17; a read error is likely, and the protein displayed is translated from the DNA. The rearrangement joins TRAV38-2/DV8 to TRDJ2, with 13 bases fitting TRDD3. The germline V gene encodes CDR1 TSESDYY and CDR2 QEAYKQQN. V lost 5 bases and J lost 12; bases outside the gene matches: 19. CDR3 length: 18 amino acids. The CDR3 sequence: CAYSNSYTGGYGADKLFF. The CDR3 region has the DNA TGTGCTTATAGTAATTCTTACACTGGGGGATACGGTGCCGATAAACTCTTCTTT. Full variable domain (outside the CDR3, taken from reference TRAV38-2/DV8 and TRDJ2): AQTVTQSQPEMSVQEAETVTLSCTYDTSESDYYLFWYKQPPSRQMILVIRQEAYKQQNATENRFSVNFQKAAKSFSLKISDSQLGDAAMYFCAYSNSYTGGYGADKLFFGKGTQLIVEP.

Only a few counts were recorded for this clone. The likely explanation is a read error, given a far larger clone one base away. Different DNA sequences within this sample yield the same CDR3. The J gene is TRDJ1, the V gene TRDV1, with D possibly being TRDD2 (7 bases). The CDR3 has 26 amino acids. CDR1 is TSWWSYY, CDR2 QGS, per germline. The V gene lost 0 bases and the J gene lost 3 bases, with 44 bases spanning the gap. CDR3 in DNA: TGTGCTCTTGGGGAACTTTCCCCCCCTTTTCCTACTACCACCTCGGGGGAGAAGAGGCCGTCCGATAAACTCATCTTT. Protein: CALGELSPPFPTTTSGEKRPSDKLIF.